The clone carrying this TCR beta chain was counted at least ten times. Through MiXCR, TCRdb re-clonotyped the PCR reads. The data show 53,000 or so clones, roughly 20% seen once. The source of the sample is a study of metastatic and nonmetastatic thyroid tumors. Whole-study context: Both malignant and benign thyroid patients supplied peripheral blood and tumor or nodule tissue samples, across which the repertoires of these patients were then compared.

The V end was cut by 5 bases, the J end by 0 bases, with 10 bases between. The length of the CDR3 is 14 residues. Germline V gene sequence: CDR1 SGHNT, CDR2 YYREEE (reference sequence). Patients had received no treatment of any kind before thyroid surgery. The source material was blood. The J gene is TRBJ2-3, the V gene TRBV5-4, with D maybe TRBD1 (6 bases). This receptor was obtained from a female donor with papillary thyroid cancer or a benign thyroid nodule (not recorded which). Some clones in this sample may be carry-over from other donors' samples. The CDR3 spells CASRQGRSTDTQYF. In DNA form, the CDR3 reads TGTGCCAGCAGACAGGGAAGAAGCACAGATACGCAGTATTTT. The whole variable domain, remainder taken from reference TRBV5-4 and TRBJ2-3, is ETGVTQSPTHLIKTRGQQVTLRCSSQSGHNTVSWYQQALGQGPQFIFQYYREEENGRGNFPPRFSGLQFPNYSSELNVNALELDDSALYLCASRQGRSTDTQYFGPGTRLTVL.